This T cell receptor (beta chain) stems from a study of shared clonotypes between healthy human individuals. Study context: Per-donor plates numbered three CD4 naive, three CD4 memory, two CD8 naive and one CD8 memory. Notes on the study in general: Genetic and exposure-history diversity was limited by the few donors. Naive CD4 clonotype sharing across four donors was about 5%.

A note on this clone: What it recognizes is unknown.

Germline V gene data show CDR1 as MNHNS and CDR2 as SASEGT. Trimming took 0 bases from V and 3 from J, leaving 8 bases between them. This CDR3 comprises 14 residues. Naive CD8 cells comprised CD45RO-negative, CCR7-positively selected cells, excluding terminally differentiated effector memory CD45RA+ cells. Assay execution proceeded at the deep level. This table comes from immunoSEQ multiplex PCR, and its TCRdb copy is limited to in-frame clones, with some not included. Here the sample spans some 2.1 million clones, about 95% being singletons. This chain joins TRBV6-1 and TRBJ1-2; the D gene is possibly TRBD1 (6 bases). The sequence derives from a man aged 18 to 30 in good health. Sequencing was performed on naive CD8+ T cells sorted from blood. CDR3 region: CASSEAGGDYGYTF. Here the CDR3 DNA reads TGTGCCAGCAGTGAAGCTGGGGGCGACTATGGCTACACCTTC.